What follows is one TCR beta chain and its context. Together with a sample-barcoded 5' primer, a J-beta primer mix was included in a second PCR lasting about 6 to 12 cycles. TCRdb ran MiXCR on the 5' RACE reads and lists one entry per CDR3 protein. The sample consists of over 500,000 distinct CDR3 sequences, around a quarter of them appearing once. Germline V gene sequence: CDR1 LNHDA, CDR2 SQIVND (reference sequence). Losses at the gene ends were 9 bases for V and 0 bases for J; bases not matched to a gene: 6. The CDR3 loop spans 15 amino acids. This sample stems from a study of blood T cells in healthy people across ages. These data also formed part of another study, on T cells of mothers and their children.

The TCR originated in a boy under 10 years old in good health. V gene TRBV19 combines with J gene TRBJ2-5; 11 bases map to TRBD2. Sequencing used blood. In DNA, the CDR3 is TGTGCCAGCCGCAGACTAGCGGGGAACCAAGAGACCCAGTACTTC. Its protein product is CASRRLAGNQETQYF.